The entry that follows covers one T cell receptor (beta chain) sequence. Its antigen remains unidentified. No per-base quality is available; no much larger clone lies one base away. This record comes from a study of cytomegalovirus exposure and HLA in healthy donors (dated by TCRdb to 2016 to 2017). The study in broad terms: According to a later analysis, one platform produced both the roughly 120 validation repertoires and the 666 repertoires of the first cohort. The study was designed to test whether signatures of past pathogen exposure could be identified by cataloging public T cell receptors. Besides the first cohort of about 730 subjects, a separate validation cohort made up of over 95 different subjects was used. The study combined high-throughput TCR immunosequencing, statistical association of individual TCRs with disease status, and machine learning to predict cytomegalovirus infection status. The research as a whole found: A total of fewer than 200 TCR beta chains were listed by the study as associated with cytomegalovirus. Cytomegalovirus status was reported to be diagnosed by the classifier with high specificity and sensitivity in both the original and validation cohorts. A later analysis had no HLA typing for the validation cohort, so co-occurrence there was scored across all 110 or so repertoires. Of the cluster scores, 85% to 95% were above 0 in a later analysis, which found that TCRs clustered in the first cohort also tended to co-occur in the 95 to 150 validation repertoires. The authors suggested that the approach could potentially be extended to other disease states and immunological phenotypes. Most TCR sequences were observed very rarely across donors, whereas some public TCRs were present in many individuals. In vitro tests confirmed that a few of the cytomegalovirus-associated TCR beta chains recognize cytomegalovirus antigens.

The method was the immunoSEQ multiplex PCR assay. The authors' analysis ran thus. To diagnose cytomegalovirus status from the catalog of TCR beta chain sequences, a statistical classification framework was built. The clones in this table, taken by TCRdb from immuneACCESS, are in-frame only. Not every clone is retained; where verified, under half of the shortfall comes from an unresolved V gene, and the cause of the rest is unknown. Clone size and V and J calls were adopted from that table, with D and trimming inferred from the DNA. For this sample the table gives about 150,000 clones, of which around 93% were detected only once. Of the sample, less than 2% is held by the ten largest clones. Separate from the approximately 700-subject first cohort, the validation cohort of 120 subjects was the group to which the donors belonged. Unmatched junction bases come to 15, with V trimmed by 6 bases and J by 7 bases. For CDR1 and CDR2, the germline V gene lists LGHNA and YNFKEQ. Including cysteine and phenylalanine, the CDR3 has 18 amino acids. The CDR3 DNA has 54 bases and is translated from base 1.

The chain employs TRBV4-2 and TRBJ2-3; 14 of the junction bases match TRBD2. The clonotype comes from a man younger than 35 in good health and CMV-seropositive. Sequenced material: PBMCs. For the CDR3, the sequence is CASRPPGLAGAAVNTQYF. The sequenced DNA: TGTGCCAGCAGGCCCCCGGGACTAGCGGGGGCAGCTGTGAATACGCAGTATTTT.